This entry is about one TCR beta chain. Its antigen is not known. It was with 60 Vbeta and 13 Jbeta primers that the PCR ran. Per the original data handling: Counted up in a later analysis, unique TCR beta chains came to some 82 million, with around 10 million shared. Clones were read by immunoSEQ multiplex PCR, and TCRdb kept only the in-frame ones, dropping some. V, J and clone size were drawn from that table, and D and trimming were deduced from the DNA. The sample contains roughly 130,000 clones, roughly 75% of which appear only once. The sample is drawn from a study of cytomegalovirus exposure and HLA in healthy donors. General study results and limits: With high specificity and sensitivity, the classifier reportedly diagnosed cytomegalovirus status. It was about 150 TCR beta chains that were listed as cytomegalovirus-associated.

Looked up from germline, CDR1 is MNHNY and CDR2 is SVGAGI (reference sequence). V lost 2 bases and J 1 base, leaving 14 bases between the germline ends. There are 16 residues in the CDR3. Sequenced sample: PBMCs. This clonotype originated in a man between 25 and 39 years old in good health and CMV-seronegative. The chain uses TRBV6-6 and TRBJ2-5; a weak D match, TRBD1 (5 bases). CDR3 DNA sequence: TGTGCCAGCAGTTACCTGGGGCGGCCCGGCCAAGAGACCCAGTACTTC. Translated, it gives CASSYLGRPGQETQYF.